Listed below are T cell receptor beta chains from one sample, sequenced in a study of long-term antiretroviral therapy in people with HIV. Some clones are missing from TCRdb's copy, which holds only in-frame ones; the method was immunoSEQ multiplex PCR. The data show over 40,000 clones, with roughly 95% seen just once and 2.5% to 3.5% held by the top ten. The source was unsorted PBMCs, collected 3.7 years after starting antiretroviral therapy. Receptor source: a woman between 45 and 60 years old with HIV. Each CDR3 is given with its conserved first and last residue. D genes are given only for firm matches. The size field is filled for only some rows; it gives once, few, many or a size class.

clone size,J gene,D gene,V gene,CDR3 DNA,CDR3 protein
-,TRBJ1-5,-,TRBV10-1,TGCGCCAGCAGTGAGTCGAGGGACCCTAGCAATCAGCCCCAGCATTTT,CASSESRDPSNQPQHF
once,TRBJ2-7,TRBD2,TRBV5-1,TGCGCCAGCAGCTTGGCCGGGCTAGCGGGGGGGCTTTCCTACGAGCAGTACTTC,CASSLAGLAGGLSYEQYF
-,TRBJ1-5,-,TRBV30,TGTGCCTGGGGCGACCGGAATCAGCCCCAGCATTTT,CAWGDRNQPQHF
-,TRBJ2-7,-,TRBV7-2,TGTGCCAGCAGCTTAGTCTCGGGTGGTGGGAATCGCGACGAGCAGTACTTC,CASSLVSGGGNRDEQYF
-,TRBJ2-7,-,TRBV15,TGTGCCACCAGCAGAGCGGGGGCGGGGGCCCTATCCTACGAGCAGTACTTC,CATSRAGAGALSYEQYF
-,TRBJ1-1,-,TRBV5-1,TGCGCCAGCAGCTTTTCCTCGGGGGCTGAAGCTTTCTTT,CASSFSSGAEAFF
-,TRBJ2-2,-,TRBV11-2,TGTGCCAGCAGCCTACGACAGGGGGAGCTGTTTTTT,CASSLRQGELFF
-,TRBJ1-1,TRBD1,TRBV29-1,TGCAGCGTGGTACGGACAGGGGCGAACACTGAAGCTTTCTTT,CSVVRTGANTEAFF
-,TRBJ2-7,TRBD1,TRBV30,TGTGCCTGGAGGGAGGAGGGACAGGGAGACTTC,CAWREEGQGDF
-,TRBJ2-7,-,TRBV19,TGTGCCAGTAGTGTGGGGGGCCGGAGGGAGCAGTACTTC,CASSVGGRREQYF
-,TRBJ1-1,-,TRBV5-8,TGTGCCAGCAGCTTGGGGGCCAGGGCGGGCACTGAAGCTTTCTTT,CASSLGARAGTEAFF
-,TRBJ2-5,-,TRBV7-3,TGTGCCAGCAGCCCCTTAGCCCAAGAGACCCAGTACTTC,CASSPLAQETQYF
once,TRBJ2-3,-,TRBV4-3,TGCGCCAGCAGCCAAGGTGTCACAGGCTACACAGATACGCAGTATTTT,CASSQGVTGYTDTQYF
-,TRBJ2-3,TRBD2,TRBV9,TGTGCCAGCAGCGGTGGGACTAGCGGGGGACGCACAGATACGCAGTATTTT,CASSGGTSGGRTDTQYF
-,TRBJ2-2,-,TRBV19,TGTGCCAGTAGTATGGCAGTTCGGGTGGGCACCGGGGAGCTGTTTTTT,CASSMAVRVGTGELFF
-,TRBJ1-2,TRBD1,TRBV25-1,TGTGCCAGCAGTTTGTCTAACCAGGGGGCGCGTATCTATGGCTACACCTTC,CASSLSNQGARIYGYTF
-,TRBJ1-6,-,TRBV7-2,TGTGCCAGCAGCATTTGGGGGGGTTCACCCCTCCACTTT,CASSIWGGSPLHF
-,TRBJ1-1,-,TRBV27,TGTGCCAGCAGTTTAAGGTCATCCCCTGAAGCTTTCTTT,CASSLRSSPEAFF
-,TRBJ2-2,-,TRBV27,TGTGCCAGCAGTCCGTCGGGGGTGAACACCGGGGAGCTGTTTTTT,CASSPSGVNTGELFF
-,TRBJ2-2,TRBD2,TRBV5-1,TGCGCCAGCAGCTTGGGGGTACTAGCGGGGATTGATACCGGGGAGCTGTTTTTT,CASSLGVLAGIDTGELFF
-,TRBJ2-2,-,TRBV2,TGTGCCAGCAGTGAAGAACAGAACACCGGGGAGCTGTTTTTT,CASSEEQNTGELFF
-,TRBJ2-3,TRBD2,TRBV5-1,TGCGCCAGCAGCCCCCCCCCTAGCGGGGATGATACGCAGTATTTT,CASSPPPSGDDTQYF
-,TRBJ1-5,-,TRBV11-2,TGTGCCAGCAGCACCCACGGGGCCAATCAGCCCCAGCATTTT,CASSTHGANQPQHF
-,TRBJ1-1,-,TRBV7-3,TGTGCCAGCAGCTTCCAGGCGAACACTGAAGCTTTCTTT,CASSFQANTEAFF
-,TRBJ1-2,-,TRBV5-4,TGTGCCAGCAGCTTTAGGCCGACGGATTACTATGGCTACACCTTC,CASSFRPTDYYGYTF
-,TRBJ1-1,TRBD1,TRBV19,TGTGCCAGTAGTATACAGGGGGTCGGCACTGAAGCTTTCTTT,CASSIQGVGTEAFF
-,TRBJ1-1,TRBD1,TRBV2,TGTGCCAGCAATCAGGGGGTGAACACTGAAGCTTTCTTT,CASNQGVNTEAFF
-,TRBJ1-3,-,TRBV6-6,TGTGCCAGCAGTTACGGAAACACCATATATTTT,CASSYGNTIYF
-,TRBJ2-3,TRBD2,TRBV7-2,TGTGCCAGCAGCTGGACTAGCGGGGGGGCCACAGATACGCAGTATTTT,CASSWTSGGATDTQYF
-,TRBJ2-7,-,TRBV6-5,TGTGCCAGCAGTTACGGGGGTATGGGGACCTACGAGCAGTACTTC,CASSYGGMGTYEQYF
-,TRBJ2-7,-,TRBV5-4,TGTGCCAGCAGCTCCCCGAAGGGGTCCTACGAGCAGTACTTC,CASSSPKGSYEQYF
-,TRBJ1-4,-,TRBV2,TGTGCCAGCGGCCACCCCAAGTTTTTT,CASGHPKFF
-,TRBJ1-1,TRBD1,TRBV5-1,TGCGCCAGCAGCTTACGGGACAGGTACACTGAAGCTTTCTTT,CASSLRDRYTEAFF
-,TRBJ2-5,-,TRBV5-6,TGTGCCAGCAGCTTTTGGGCAGGGAAAGAGACCCAGTACTTC,CASSFWAGKETQYF
-,TRBJ2-7,-,TRBV5-4,TGTGCCAGCAGCTCCGGGACTGTAAACGAGCAGTACTTC,CASSSGTVNEQYF
-,TRBJ2-7,TRBD2,TRBV7-2,TGTGCCAGCAGCCCGGGACTAGCGGGGGGCTACGAGCAGTACTTC,CASSPGLAGGYEQYF
few,TRBJ1-3,TRBD1,TRBV10-1,TGCGCCAGCAGTGATCCGGACAGGGTTGGAAACACCATATATTTT,CASSDPDRVGNTIYF
-,TRBJ2-7,-,TRBV2,TGTGCCAGCACTAAAGAGGGGCTGGGGGAATCCGAGCAGTACTTC,CASTKEGLGESEQYF
-,TRBJ1-1,-,TRBV11-1,TGTGCCAGCAGCTTAGGGGTTTCGAGGACTGAAGCTTTCTTT,CASSLGVSRTEAFF
-,TRBJ1-2,-,TRBV7-2,TGTGCCAGCAGCTTAGAAGGACAGAACTATGGCTACACCTTC,CASSLEGQNYGYTF
-,TRBJ2-6,-,TRBV7-2,TGTGCCAGCAGCTTAATGGTCAACGTCCTGACTTTC,CASSLMVNVLTF
once,TRBJ1-2,TRBD1,TRBV2,TGTGCCATCCTTGAGGACAGGGGGTACTATGGCTACACCTTC,CAILEDRGYYGYTF
-,TRBJ2-6,-,TRBV6-1,TGTGCCAGCAGTCCTCCGTCTGGGGCCAACGTCCTGACTTTC,CASSPPSGANVLTF
-,TRBJ2-7,TRBD2,TRBV4-2,TGTGCCAGCAGCCAAGTGTCCGGGAGGAACTACGAGCAGTACTTC,CASSQVSGRNYEQYF
-,TRBJ1-2,-,TRBV7-9,TGTGCCAGCAGCTTAGCGGGGGGTAGCTATGGCTACACCTTC,CASSLAGGSYGYTF
-,TRBJ1-2,-,TRBV6-5,TGTGCCAGCAGCTGGACAGCAATCGGGGGCTACACCTTC,CASSWTAIGGYTF
-,TRBJ2-4,-,TRBV2,TGTGCCAGCAGCAGGGAACTGACAGGGAGGGACATTCAGTACTTC,CASSRELTGRDIQYF
-,TRBJ2-1,TRBD2,TRBV7-9,TGTGCCATCTCTCCGGGACTAGCGGGGAATAATGAGCAGTTCTTC,CAISPGLAGNNEQFF
-,TRBJ2-3,-,TRBV5-1,TGCGCCAGCAGCAGGGACACAGATACGCAGTATTTT,CASSRDTDTQYF
-,TRBJ2-7,-,TRBV4-3,TGCGCCAGCAGCCTGGAAGTCCTCTCCTACGAGCAGTACTTC,CASSLEVLSYEQYF
-,TRBJ2-7,TRBD1,TRBV7-2,TGTGCCAGCAGCTTATGGACAGGGCTCTCCTACGAGCAGTACTTC,CASSLWTGLSYEQYF
-,TRBJ1-3,TRBD1,TRBV5-1,TGCGCCAGCAGCGATATAACAGGGGCCTCTGGAAACACCATATATTTT,CASSDITGASGNTIYF
-,TRBJ2-7,-,TRBV4-1,TGCGCCAGCAGCGTCCAGCCCCTCTCGTACGAGCAGTACTTC,CASSVQPLSYEQYF
-,TRBJ2-2,-,TRBV18,TGTGCCAGCTCACACGAGAGGGCCAGAAACACCGGGGAGCTGTTTTTT,CASSHERARNTGELFF
-,TRBJ1-2,TRBD1,TRBV6-5,TGTGCCAGCAGTCCCCGGACAGGGGGCTACTATGGCTACACCTTC,CASSPRTGGYYGYTF
-,TRBJ1-2,-,TRBV2,TGTGCCAGCAGTGAAGATCCAGGGGAGGTTGATGGCTACACCTTC,CASSEDPGEVDGYTF
once,TRBJ2-5,-,TRBV4-3,TGCGCCAGCAGCCAAGACCGGGGGCCAGAGACCCAGTACTTC,CASSQDRGPETQYF
-,TRBJ1-6,-,TRBV19,TGTGCCAGTAGTAAACGAAGGGGAGATTCACCCCTCCACTTT,CASSKRRGDSPLHF
-,TRBJ2-7,TRBD2,TRBV29-1,TGCAGCGTGACACGACAGGGACTAGCGGGGGCCTCCTACGAGCAGTACTTC,CSVTRQGLAGASYEQYF
-,TRBJ1-3,-,TRBV5-1,TGCGCCAGCAGCTTGACGGTCGGGGGGACTGGAAACACCATATATTTT,CASSLTVGGTGNTIYF